Below, one T cell receptor beta chain is given with its context. The record originates from a study of blood T cell repertoires in COVID-19. Study summary: The origin of the acute and convalescent COVID-19 samples was the United States, Italy and Spain. T cells, B-cell-depleted T cells, or PBMCs provided the cDNA or gDNA that served as material.

Germline values: CDR1 SQVTM, CDR2 ANQGSEA. The CDR3 extends over 15 amino acids. Unmatched junction bases numbered 9, after V lost 5 bases and J lost 4 bases. Original processing notes: It was from reference gene primer amplification that nucleated cell counts were estimated. Sequencing was performed with immunoSEQ multiplex PCR; in TCRdb, only in-frame clones are kept and a portion is missing. V and J calls and clone size are as listed in that table; D and trimming were resolved from the DNA. The table has approximately 220,000 clones, 80% to 90% seen once; the top ten hold roughly 2%. The TCR was taken from a woman in her forties or fifties with acute or convalescent COVID-19. This chain uses TRBV29-1 with TRBJ1-3; 9 positions match TRBD1. Sequencing was done on a sample of peripheral blood. Here the CDR3 reads CSVFLGQGTGNTIYF. CDR3 sequence (DNA): TGCAGCGTTTTTTTGGGACAGGGAACCGGAAACACCATATATTTT.